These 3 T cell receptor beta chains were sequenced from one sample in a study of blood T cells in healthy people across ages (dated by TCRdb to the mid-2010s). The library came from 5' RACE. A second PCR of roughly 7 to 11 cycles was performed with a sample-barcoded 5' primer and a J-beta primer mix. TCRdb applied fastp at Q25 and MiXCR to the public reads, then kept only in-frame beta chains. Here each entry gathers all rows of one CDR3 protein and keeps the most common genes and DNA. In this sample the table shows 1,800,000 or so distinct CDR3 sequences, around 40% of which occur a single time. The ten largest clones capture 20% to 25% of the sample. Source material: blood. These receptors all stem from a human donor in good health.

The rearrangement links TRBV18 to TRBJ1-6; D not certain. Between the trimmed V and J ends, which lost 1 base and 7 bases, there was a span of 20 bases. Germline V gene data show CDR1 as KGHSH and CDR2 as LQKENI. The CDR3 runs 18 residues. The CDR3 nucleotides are TGTGCCAGCTCACCACTATCTATTTCTCCTAATCTGAATTCACCCCTCCACTTT. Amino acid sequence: CASSPLSISPNLNSPLHF.

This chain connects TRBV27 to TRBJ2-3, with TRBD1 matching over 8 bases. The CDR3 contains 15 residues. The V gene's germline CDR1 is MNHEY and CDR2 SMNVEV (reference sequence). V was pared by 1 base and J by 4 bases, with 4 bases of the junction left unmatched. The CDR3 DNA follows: TGTGCCAGCAGTTTATGGGGGACAGGCTCAGATACGCAGTATTTT. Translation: CASSLWGTGSDTQYF.

CDR3 region: CSAREPIFNQPQHF. CDR3 sequence (DNA): TGCAGTGCTAGAGAACCGATCTTCAATCAGCCCCAGCATTTT. V usage is TRBV20-1 and J usage is TRBJ1-5, with D unresolved. CDR3 length: 14 amino acids. Germline-derived CDR1 and CDR2 are DFQATT and SNEGSKA (reference sequence). V dropped 0 bases and J dropped 3 bases, with 9 bases sitting between them.